This T cell receptor beta chain was identified during a study of cytomegalovirus exposure and HLA in healthy donors. Study summary: There were around 100 million unique TCR beta sequences, drawn from approximately 180 million T cells, in an earlier analysis. For the roughly 400 genotyped donors, more than 65% fell within the Caucasian-associated ancestry cluster.

In its sample, this clone was seen a few times. In the PCR, 60 Vbeta and 13 Jbeta primers were used. The table came from immunoSEQ multiplex PCR; TCRdb's copy has only in-frame clones and leaves some out. This sample yields 100,000 to 150,000 clones, of which around 70% are seen a single time; around 7% belongs to the top ten. Material for sequencing was PBMCs. The TCR was taken from a man aged 35-49 years in good health and CMV-seropositive.

The CDR3 loop reads CASSDPTDHTEAFF. As DNA, the CDR3 is TGCGCCAGCAGTGACCCGACAGACCACACTGAAGCTTTCTTT. The chain links TRBV10-2 to TRBJ1-1, with a possible D match to TRBD1 (5 bases). The V and J ends lost 3 bases and 3 bases respectively, with 11 bases between them. This CDR3 comprises 14 residues. CDR1 is WSHSY, CDR2 SAAADI, per germline.